Following are 21 T cell receptor beta chains from one sample sequenced in a study of radiotherapy plus CTLA-4 blockade in lung cancer. The repertoire was sequenced with immunoSEQ multiplex PCR; TCRdb's copy has only in-frame clones and lacks some. The data show roughly 120,000 clones, with just under 80% seen just once and approximately 5.5% held by the top ten. Sample: peripheral blood, taken from a patient treated with radiotherapy plus ipilimumab. These receptors originate from a human donor with non-small cell lung cancer who had a partial response to radiotherapy plus ipilimumab.

V usage is TRBV19 and J usage is TRBJ1-2; 7 bases map to TRBD1. The junction had 15 bases not matched to a gene; V was cut back by 7 bases and J by 4 bases. Germline values: CDR1 LNHDA, CDR2 SQIVND (reference sequence). The CDR3 has 16 amino acids. The CDR3 region has the DNA TGTGCCAGTATCCCAACCTTCCAGGGACAGATCTATGGCTACACCTTC. Translated: CASIPTFQGQIYGYTF.

This clone was found a few times. This chain connects TRBV15 to TRBJ1-2; D call uncertain. V was trimmed by 5 bases and J by 0 bases, leaving 25 bases between them. CDR1 is LNHNV, CDR2 YYDKDF, per germline (reference sequence). The CDR3 consists of 19 residues. The CDR3 nucleotides read TGTGCCACCAGCTCAAACCCCGGCAGCGTTGGCGGGTCTAACTATGGCTACACCTTC. It translates to CATSSNPGSVGGSNYGYTF.

This clone was detected only once. The chain links TRBV18 to TRBJ1-5, with 8 bases matching TRBD1. Germline-derived CDR1 and CDR2 are KGHSH and LQKENI. V was pared by 4 bases and J by 2 bases, with 4 bases of the junction left unmatched. The CDR3 has 15 amino acids. CDR3 sequence: CASSRQGAGNQPQHF. CDR3 DNA sequence: TGTGCCAGCTCACGTCAGGGGGCTGGCAATCAGCCCCAGCATTTT. The entire variable domain, with the rest obtained from reference TRBV18 and TRBJ1-5, is as follows: NAGVMQNPRHLVRRRGQEARLRCSPMKGHSHVYWYRQLPEEGLKFMVYLQKENIIDESGMPKERFSAEFPKEGPSILRIQQVVRGDSAAYFCASSRQGAGNQPQHFGDGTRLSIL.

The CDR3: CASRPGTQNSPLHF. CDR3 in DNA: TGTGCCAGTCGGCCCGGGACACAGAATTCACCCCTCCACTTT. The J gene is TRBJ1-6, the V gene TRBV6-5; TRBD1 is a possible D gene (6 bases). Trimming took 9 bases from V and 7 from J, leaving 16 bases between them. The germline gives CDR1 MNHEY, CDR2 SVGAGI. This CDR3 has 14 residues.

This sequence joins TRBV15 and TRBJ2-1; 11 nucleotides match TRBD2. Germline V gene data show CDR1 as LNHNV and CDR2 as YYDKDF (reference sequence). The trim removed 0 bases at V and 7 bases at J, leaving 11 bases unmatched. CDR3 length: 18 residues. The CDR3 nucleotides read TGTGCCACCAGCAGAGATACCCCACTAGCGGGAGATTTGAATGAGCAGTTCTTC. Translated, it gives CATSRDTPLAGDLNEQFF.

This chain uses TRBV7-2 with TRBJ2-5, with TRBD1 matching 8 bases. Germline-derived CDR1 and CDR2 are SGHTA and FQGNSA. The CDR3 is 16 residues long. The junction had 12 bases not matched to a gene; V was cut back by 4 bases and J by 5 bases. CDR3 loop: CASSSQGALLQETQYF. CDR3 sequence (DNA): TGTGCCAGCAGCTCTCAGGGGGCCCTCCTGCAGGAGACCCAGTACTTC.

The chain recombines TRBV5-1 with TRBJ1-4; unclear D gene. The CDR3 spans 15 residues. Germline CDR1 SGHRS, CDR2 YFSETQ. Trimming stripped 2 bases from V and 4 bases from J, with 12 bases between. For the CDR3, the DNA is TGCGCCAGCAGCTTCTCTGCGACTCATAATGAAAAACTGTTTTTT. Residues: CASSFSATHNEKLFF.

V is TRBV28 and J is TRBJ1-5; tentative D call: TRBD1 (5 bases). The CDR3 sequence is 14 residues long. Deletions cut 3 bases from V and 5 bases from J, with 11 bases between. From germline, CDR1 is MDHEN and CDR2 SYDVKM. CDR3 sequence: CASSFRGGYQPQHF. CDR3 nucleotides: TGTGCCAGCAGTTTTCGGGGGGGGTATCAGCCCCAGCATTTT.

The chain couples TRBV30 to TRBJ1-1; D is unclear. The germline CDR1 and CDR2 sequences are GTSNPN and SVGIG (reference sequence). The CDR3 has 13 amino acids. Trimming pared 0 bases from V and 1 base from J, leaving 6 bases between. The CDR3 DNA follows: TGTGCCTGGAGTGTACACCCGAACACTGAAGCTTTCTTT. Translation: CAWSVHPNTEAFF.

The V call is TRBV28, the J call TRBJ1-1, with D unresolved. The V and J ends lost 1 base and 1 base respectively, with 4 bases between them. CDR3 length: 13 residues. CDR1 is MDHEN and CDR2 is SYDVKM in the germline V gene. The CDR3 region is CASSLSGNTEAFF. The DNA of the CDR3 is TGTGCCAGCAGTTTATCAGGGAACACTGAAGCTTTCTTT.

The rearrangement links TRBV6-6 to TRBJ2-2; D gene uncertain. Germline CDR1 is MNHNY and CDR2 is SVGAGI (reference sequence). V lost 10 bases, J lost 2 bases, and 8 bases lay in between. The CDR3 totals 12 residues. The CDR3 DNA sequence: TGTGCCAACTCCGCCAACACCGGGGAGCTGTTTTTT. It yields the protein CANSANTGELFF.

The genes are TRBV23-1 and TRBJ2-5, with TRBD1 identical over 7 bases. TRBV23-1 is sorted into the ORF group, with uncertain function. J was trimmed by 5 bases and V by 4 bases; bases with no gene match: 7. The CDR3 runs 14 residues. The CDR3 DNA is TGCGCCAGCAGTCTCCCAACAGGGGAGGAGACCCAGTACTTC. Its translation: CASSLPTGEETQYF.

V gene TRBV5-1 combines with J gene TRBJ2-5; possibly TRBD1 for D (7 bases). Germline values: CDR1 SGHRS, CDR2 YFSETQ. The length of the CDR3 is 14 residues. The V end lost 4 bases, the J end lost 4 bases, and 14 bases lay between the germline ends. In DNA form, the CDR3 reads TGCGCCAGCAGCCGGACAGGAGGGGGAGAGACCCAGTACTTC. Its translation is CASSRTGGGETQYF.

To note about this clone: Other DNA sequences of this sample code for an identical CDR3. The J gene is TRBJ1-5, the V gene TRBV28, with 7 bases lining up with TRBD1. From germline, CDR1 is MDHEN and CDR2 SYDVKM. The CDR3 has 14 residues. The trim removed 7 bases at V and 4 bases at J, leaving 7 bases unmatched. The CDR3 nucleotides are TGTGCCAGCACCGAAGGGACAGCTAATCAGCCCCAGCATTTT. Amino acid sequence: CASTEGTANQPQHF. The whole variable domain, filled in from reference TRBV28 and TRBJ1-5, reads DVKVTQSSRYLVKRTGEKVFLECVQDMDHENMFWYRQDPGLGLRLIYFSYDVKMKEKGDIPEGYSVSREKKERFSLILESASTNQTSMYLCASTEGTANQPQHFGDGTRLSIL.

The J gene is TRBJ2-3, the V gene TRBV2, with D maybe TRBD1 (6 bases). Trimming shortened V by 6 bases and J by 2 bases, and 21 bases separated the two germline ends. CDR1 SNHLY and CDR2 FYNNEI come from the germline V gene. The CDR3 consists of 17 residues. CDR3 loop: CASRKGQGLRSTDTQYF. DNA for the CDR3: TGTGCCAGCAGGAAGGGGCAGGGGCTACGTTCCACAGATACGCAGTATTTT.

The chain joins TRBV6-5 to TRBJ1-5; D uncertain. The germline V gene has CDR1 MNHEY and CDR2 SVGAGI. The CDR3 is made up of 14 amino acids. V was clipped by 2 bases and J by 2 bases, with 7 bases between them. DNA of the CDR3: TGTGCCAGCAGTTACCGAGCGGGCAATCAGCCCCAGCATTTT. Translated, it gives CASSYRAGNQPQHF.

V is TRBV11-2 and J is TRBJ1-3; no reliable D call. Germline V lookup: CDR1 SGHAT, CDR2 FQNNGV. The CDR3 sequence is 17 residues long. V shed 2 bases and J shed 0 bases, with 14 bases lying between them. Here the CDR3 DNA reads TGTGCCAGCAGCTTACAAGGCAGGCCGAGCTCTGGAAACACCATATATTTT. The encoded protein is CASSLQGRPSSGNTIYF.

In this sample, this clone turned up once. J is TRBJ2-2 and V is TRBV11-2; a possible D gene is TRBD2 (6 bases). Trimming removed 5 bases at V and 2 bases at J, with 15 bases between. Germline assignment: CDR1 SGHAT and CDR2 FQNNGV. The CDR3 runs 16 residues. This chain's CDR3 is CASSTAGLDNTGELFF. The CDR3 region has the DNA TGTGCCAGCAGCACTGCGGGACTGGACAACACCGGGGAGCTGTTTTTT.

The chain carries TRBV27 and TRBJ2-1; TRBD2 agrees at 8 bases. The germline gives CDR1 MNHEY, CDR2 SMNVEV (reference sequence). The CDR3 runs to 18 residues. With 3 bases clipped from V and 4 bases from J, the junction kept 14 bases outside the gene matches. Here the CDR3 DNA reads TGTGCCAGCAGTTTCCGCACTAGCGGAGGAGGGAGATACAATGAGCAGTTCTTC. Translation: CASSFRTSGGGRYNEQFF.

This chain links TRBV4-3 with TRBJ2-1; tentatively, D is TRBD2 (6 bases). Trimming cost V 0 bases and J 5 bases, with 11 bases left between them. The V gene's germline CDR1 is LGHNA and CDR2 YSLEER. This CDR3 is built from 15 residues. The CDR3 nucleotides read TGCGCCAGCAGCCAAGAATCGGGACTCAACAATGAGCAGTTCTTC. Translating gives CASSQESGLNNEQFF.

The chain carries TRBV10-3 and TRBJ1-1; TRBD1 is a possible D gene (6 bases). The CDR3 is 12 amino acids. CDR1 ENHRY and CDR2 SYGVKD come from the germline V gene. The germline V and J ends were trimmed by 8 bases and 3 bases, with 10 bases remaining between them. The CDR3 bases are TGTGCCATCGGGGGGGGGCACACTGAAGCTTTCTTT. It codes for CAIGGGHTEAFF.